This passage covers 18 T cell receptor beta chains from one sample sequenced in a study of T cells in localized non-small cell lung cancer. Generated by immunoSEQ multiplex PCR, the TCRdb table keeps only in-frame clones and is missing some. Found here are about 1,400 clones, 20% of them singletons; the top ten hold 15% to 20%. The material was normal lung tissue next to the tumor, obtained before any cancer treatment. These receptors were collected from a male donor aged 60 or older with stage I squamous cell lung carcinoma.

The chain has TRBV11-3 and TRBJ1-4, with D tentatively TRBD1 (5 bases). V gave up 3 bases and J gave up 8 bases, with 13 bases separating them. The CDR3 spans 14 residues. Germline CDR1 is SGHNT and CDR2 is YENEEA. CDR3 sequence (DNA): TGTGCCAGCAGCTTGGATAGGGGTTCCGAAAAACTGTTTTTT. Translating gives CASSLDRGSEKLFF.

This clone turned up a few times. The rearrangement uses TRBV6-7 and TRBJ1-5; 11 bases map to TRBD1. TRBV6-7 counts as an open reading frame of uncertain function. J was trimmed by 4 bases and V by 6 bases; bases with no gene match: 5. The CDR3 is 15 amino acids. This CDR3 is CASSLGQGGNQPQHF. The CDR3, as DNA: TGTGCCAGCAGCTTGGGACAGGGGGGGAATCAGCCCCAGCATTTT.

The rearrangement links TRBV10-2 to TRBJ2-7; no definite D call. Trimming removed 10 bases from V and 0 bases from J, with 16 bases in between. In germline, CDR1 is WSHSY, CDR2 SAAADI. This CDR3 is built from 14 residues. CDR3 residues: CATAPQRYSYEQYF. The CDR3 DNA reads as TGCGCCACCGCACCGCAAAGGTACTCCTACGAGCAGTACTTC.

This clone is large. The V gene is TRBV19, the J gene TRBJ1-1, with D maybe TRBD1 (5 bases). CDR1 and CDR2 (germline): LNHDA, SQIVND (reference sequence). V lost 7 bases and J lost 5, with 11 bases in between. This CDR3 region has 12 residues. The DNA for the CDR3 is TGTGCCAGTAATTCAGGGCTAACTGAAGCTTTCTTT. The encoded protein is CASNSGLTEAFF.

As concerns this clone: Other DNA sequences in the same sample also yield this CDR3. The chain links TRBV28 to TRBJ2-3; 8 positions match TRBD2. The V and J ends lost 3 bases and 3 bases, in that order; junction bases with no gene match: 2. Germline assignment: CDR1 MDHEN and CDR2 SYDVKM. The CDR3 totals 14 residues. CDR3 DNA: TGTGCCAGCAGTTTTGTAGCGGGAACAGATACGCAGTATTTT. It yields the protein CASSFVAGTDTQYF.

The rearrangement joins TRBV30 to TRBJ2-7; D may be TRBD1 (6 bases). The CDR3 runs to 12 residues. CDR1 GTSNPN and CDR2 SVGIG come from the germline V gene (reference sequence). V was clipped by 7 bases and J by 4 bases, with 14 bases between them. The CDR3 DNA reads TGTGCCTTTGAGGGGGATAATTACGAGCAGTACTTC. Encoded protein: CAFEGDNYEQYF.

The rearrangement joins TRBV19 to TRBJ1-3, with D tentatively TRBD1 (5 bases). Germline V CDR1 and CDR2: LNHDA, SQIVND (reference sequence). Trimming removed 7 bases from V and 2 bases from J, with 15 bases in between. This CDR3 contains 15 residues. The CDR3 region is CASTRGEYPGNTIYF. The CDR3 nucleotides read TGTGCCAGTACCAGAGGGGAATACCCTGGAAACACCATATATTTT.

V and J are TRBV19 and TRBJ1-1; D call uncertain. Germline-derived CDR1 and CDR2 are LNHDA and SQIVND (reference sequence). V was cut by 5 bases and J by 5 bases, with 12 bases left in between. The CDR3 loop spans 13 amino acids. CDR3 amino acids: CASSGEERTEAFF. The CDR3, as DNA: TGTGCCAGTAGTGGAGAGGAAAGAACTGAAGCTTTCTTT. Drawing the rest from reference TRBV19 and TRBJ1-1, the complete variable domain is DGGITQSPKYLFRKEGQNVTLSCEQNLNHDAMYWYRQDPGQGLRLIYYSQIVNDFQKGDIAEGYSVSREKKESFPLTVTSAQKNPTAFYLCASSGEERTEAFFGQGTRLTVV.

This clone is medium-sized by share. V is TRBV9 and J is TRBJ2-6, with D unresolved. This CDR3 contains 17 residues. Trimming removed 3 bases at V and 4 bases at J, with 17 bases between. The germline V gene encodes CDR1 SGDLS and CDR2 YYNGEE. CDR3 nucleotides: TGTGCCAGCAGCGGCCGCCCTCCAGGTGAGGGGGCCAACGTCCTGACTTTC. This encodes CASSGRPPGEGANVLTF.

By sample fraction, this clone is medium-sized. The V gene is TRBV10-3, the J gene TRBJ1-1; D remains ambiguous. This CDR3 is 14 amino acids long. V lost 0 bases and J lost 1, with 6 bases in between. CDR1 is ENHRY, CDR2 SYGVKD, per germline. This CDR3 is CAISESMTNTEAFF. The CDR3 bases are TGTGCCATCAGTGAGTCGATGACGAACACTGAAGCTTTCTTT.

The genes are TRBV19 and TRBJ1-1; D remains unclear. Germline V gene sequence: CDR1 LNHDA, CDR2 SQIVND (reference sequence). V lost 7 bases to trimming and J lost 5 bases, with 20 bases between them. CDR3 size: 15 residues. DNA of the CDR3: TGTGCCAGTAAAACCTTGGGCGGCGAGGGAACTGAAGCTTTCTTT. Translation gives CASKTLGGEGTEAFF.

This clone showed up just a few times. V is TRBV6-8 and J is TRBJ1-2, with 8 bases fitting TRBD1. The CDR3 contains 14 residues. Germline assignment: CDR1 MNHGY and CDR2 SAAAGT. Unmatched junction bases numbered 11, after V lost 7 bases and J lost 7 bases. This chain's CDR3 is CASTRPGGVGGYTF. CDR3 sequence (DNA): TGTGCCAGCACCCGACCAGGGGGCGTGGGTGGCTACACCTTC.

V and J are TRBV28 and TRBJ2-7; the match to TRBD2 covers 9 bases. Germline values: CDR1 MDHEN, CDR2 SYDVKM. V lost 1 base to trimming and J lost 5 bases; unmatched junction nucleotides: 9. There are 16 residues in the CDR3. CDR3 amino acids: CASSLSRLAVGNEQYF. DNA for the CDR3: TGTGCCAGCAGTTTATCTAGACTAGCGGTGGGGAACGAGCAGTACTTC. Drawing the rest from reference TRBV28 and TRBJ2-7, the complete variable domain is DVKVTQSSRYLVKRTGEKVFLECVQDMDHENMFWYRQDPGLGLRLIYFSYDVKMKEKGDIPEGYSVSREKKERFSLILESASTNQTSMYLCASSLSRLAVGNEQYFGPGTRLTVT.

V gene TRBV11-3 combines with J gene TRBJ2-3, with TRBD2 matching over 16 bases. This CDR3 region has 16 residues. CDR1 is SGHNT and CDR2 is YENEEA in the germline V gene. Losses at the gene ends were 4 bases for V and 4 bases for J; bases not matched to a gene: 2. This CDR3 reads CASSSGLAGGPDTQYF. The CDR3 region has the DNA TGTGCCAGCAGCTCGGGACTAGCGGGAGGGCCAGATACGCAGTATTTT.

V is TRBV6-8 and J is TRBJ1-5; D is undetermined. There are 18 residues in the CDR3. Germline CDR1 reads MNHGY; CDR2 reads SAAAGT. Trimming left V 2 bases short and J 2 bases short, with 19 bases between. This CDR3 reads CASSYNTHDRVGNQPQHF. The CDR3 bases are TGTGCCAGCAGTTACAACACCCATGATAGGGTGGGCAATCAGCCCCAGCATTTT.

In this sample, this clone turned up a few times. This chain connects TRBV10-3 to TRBJ2-4, with TRBD2 as a possible D gene (6 bases). Germline V lookup: CDR1 ENHRY, CDR2 SYGVKD. The CDR3 covers 16 residues. Trimming removed 1 base at V and 3 bases at J, with 13 bases between. The DNA for the CDR3 is TGTGCCATCAGTGAGTTTGCGGTGGGAGGCAAAAACATTCAGTACTTC. Translation: CAISEFAVGGKNIQYF.

By frequency in the sample, this clone is medium-sized (0.01 to 0.1%). The rearrangement uses TRBV11-3 and TRBJ1-2, with D maybe TRBD1 (6 bases). The CDR3 loop spans 15 amino acids. V lost 4 bases and J 3 bases, leaving 15 bases between the germline ends. Germline CDR1 is SGHNT and CDR2 is YENEEA. The CDR3 here is CASSSIGGEDYGYTF. CDR3 DNA sequence: TGTGCCAGCAGCTCCATAGGGGGGGAAGACTATGGCTACACCTTC.

This chain uses TRBV25-1 with TRBJ1-4; 8 nucleotides align to TRBD1. This CDR3 is built from 15 residues. Germline assignment: CDR1 MGHDK and CDR2 SYGVNS. With 1 base clipped from V and 3 bases from J, the junction kept 1 base outside the gene matches. Written as DNA, the CDR3 is TGTGCCAGCAGTGAATGGGGACAGGCTAATGAAAAACTGTTTTTT. This gives the protein CASSEWGQANEKLFF.